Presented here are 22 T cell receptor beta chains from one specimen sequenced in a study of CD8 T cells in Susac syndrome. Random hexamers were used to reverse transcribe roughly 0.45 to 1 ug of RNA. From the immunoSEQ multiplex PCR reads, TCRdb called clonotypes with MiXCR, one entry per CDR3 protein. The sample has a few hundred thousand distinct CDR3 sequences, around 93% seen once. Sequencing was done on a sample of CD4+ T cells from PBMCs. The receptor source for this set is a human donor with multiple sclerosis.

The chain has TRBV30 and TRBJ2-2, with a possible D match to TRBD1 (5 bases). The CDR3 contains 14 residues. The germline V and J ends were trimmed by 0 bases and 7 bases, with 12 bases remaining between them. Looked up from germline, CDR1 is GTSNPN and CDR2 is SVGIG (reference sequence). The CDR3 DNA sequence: TGTGCCTGGAGTGTACATGGGGCTTTCGGGGAGCTGTTTTTT. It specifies CAWSVHGAFGELFF.

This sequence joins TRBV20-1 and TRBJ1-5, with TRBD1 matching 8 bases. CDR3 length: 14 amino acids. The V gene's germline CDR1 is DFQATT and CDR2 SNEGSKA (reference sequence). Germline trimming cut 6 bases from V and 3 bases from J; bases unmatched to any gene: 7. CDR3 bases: TGCAGTGCCCGGAGGGGACAGGACAATCAGCCCCAGCATTTT. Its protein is CSARRGQDNQPQHF.

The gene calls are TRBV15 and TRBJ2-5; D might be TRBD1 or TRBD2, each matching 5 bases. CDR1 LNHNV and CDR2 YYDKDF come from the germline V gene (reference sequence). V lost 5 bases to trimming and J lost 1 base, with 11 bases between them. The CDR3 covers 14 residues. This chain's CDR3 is CATSSGTTQETQYF. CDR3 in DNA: TGTGCCACCAGCTCCGGGACCACCCAAGAGACCCAGTACTTC. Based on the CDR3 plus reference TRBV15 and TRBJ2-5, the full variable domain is DAMVIQNPRYQVTQFGKPVTLSCSQTLNHNVMYWYQQKSSQAPKLLFHYYDKDFNNEADTPDNFQSRRPNTSFCFLDIRSPGLGDTAMYLCATSSGTTQETQYFGPGTRLLVL.

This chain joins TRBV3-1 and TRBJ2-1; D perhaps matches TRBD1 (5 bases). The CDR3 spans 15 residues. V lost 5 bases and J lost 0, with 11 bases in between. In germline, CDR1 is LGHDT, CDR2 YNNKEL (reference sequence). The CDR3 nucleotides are TGTGCCAGCAGCTGGCTAGACAGCTCCTACAATGAGCAGTTCTTC. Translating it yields CASSWLDSSYNEQFF.

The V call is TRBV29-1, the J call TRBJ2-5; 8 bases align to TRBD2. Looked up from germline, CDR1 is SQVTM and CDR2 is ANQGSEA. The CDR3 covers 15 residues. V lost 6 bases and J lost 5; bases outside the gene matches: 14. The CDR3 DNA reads TGCAGCGTCTCCCTTCCGCGGGGGGCCGGGGAGACCCAGTACTTC. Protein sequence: CSVSLPRGAGETQYF.

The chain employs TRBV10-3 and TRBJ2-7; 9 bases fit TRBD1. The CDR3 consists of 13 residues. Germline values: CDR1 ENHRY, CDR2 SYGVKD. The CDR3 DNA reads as TGTGTGGGACAGGGCACCATTACCTACGAGCAGTACTTC. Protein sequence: CVGQGTITYEQYF.

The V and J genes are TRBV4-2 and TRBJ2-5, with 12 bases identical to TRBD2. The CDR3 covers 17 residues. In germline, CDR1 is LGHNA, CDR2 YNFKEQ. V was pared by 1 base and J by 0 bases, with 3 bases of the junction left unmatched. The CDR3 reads CASSQGLAGAYQETQYF. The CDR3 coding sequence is TGTGCCAGCAGCCAAGGACTAGCGGGGGCCTACCAAGAGACCCAGTACTTC.

The CDR3 DNA sequence: TGTGCCAGCAGCCCCGGGACAGGGCAATACAATGAGCAGTTCTTC. It is translated as CASSPGTGQYNEQFF. This chain links TRBV11-3 with TRBJ2-1; 9 bases agree with TRBD1. This CDR3 spans 15 amino acids. Germline values: CDR1 SGHNT, CDR2 YENEEA. V dropped 5 bases and J dropped 4; count of bases not matched to a gene: 6.

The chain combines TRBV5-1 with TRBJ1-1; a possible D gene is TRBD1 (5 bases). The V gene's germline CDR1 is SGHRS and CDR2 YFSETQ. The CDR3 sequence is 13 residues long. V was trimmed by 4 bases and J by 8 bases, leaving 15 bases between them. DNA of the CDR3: TGCGCCAGCAGCCAAGGAGGACAAACGGAAGCTTTCTTT. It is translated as CASSQGGQTEAFF.

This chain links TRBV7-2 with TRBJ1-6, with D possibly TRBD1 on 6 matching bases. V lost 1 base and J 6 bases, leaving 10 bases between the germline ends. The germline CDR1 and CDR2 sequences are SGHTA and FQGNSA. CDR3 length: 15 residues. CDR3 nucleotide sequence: TGTGCCAGCAGCTTAGTTACAGGGATTAATTCACCCCTCCACTTT. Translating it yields CASSLVTGINSPLHF.

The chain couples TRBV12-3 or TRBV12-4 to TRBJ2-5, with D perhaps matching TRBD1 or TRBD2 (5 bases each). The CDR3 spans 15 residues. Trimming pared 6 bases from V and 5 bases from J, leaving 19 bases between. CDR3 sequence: CASSPPGGSGETQYF. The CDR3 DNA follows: TGTGCCAGCAGCCCTCCCGGCGGGTCAGGGGAGACCCAGTACTTC.

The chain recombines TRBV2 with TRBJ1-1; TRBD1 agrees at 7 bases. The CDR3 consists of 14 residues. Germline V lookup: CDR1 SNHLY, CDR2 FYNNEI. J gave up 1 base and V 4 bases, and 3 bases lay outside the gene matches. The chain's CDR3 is CASSGDRQNTEAFF. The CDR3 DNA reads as TGTGCCAGCAGTGGGGACAGACAGAACACTGAAGCTTTCTTT. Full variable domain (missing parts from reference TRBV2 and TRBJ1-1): EPEVTQTPSHQVTQMGQEVILRCVPISNHLYFYWYRQILGQKVEFLVSFYNNEISEKSEIFDDQFSVERPDGSNFTLKIRSTKLEDSAMYFCASSGDRQNTEAFFGQGTRLTVV.

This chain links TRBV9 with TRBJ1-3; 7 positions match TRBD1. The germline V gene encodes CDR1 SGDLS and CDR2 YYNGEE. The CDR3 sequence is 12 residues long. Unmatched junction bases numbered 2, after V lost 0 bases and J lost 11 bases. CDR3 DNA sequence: TGTGCCAGCAGCGTAGGGGACAGTGCCATATATTTT. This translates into CASSVGDSAIYF.

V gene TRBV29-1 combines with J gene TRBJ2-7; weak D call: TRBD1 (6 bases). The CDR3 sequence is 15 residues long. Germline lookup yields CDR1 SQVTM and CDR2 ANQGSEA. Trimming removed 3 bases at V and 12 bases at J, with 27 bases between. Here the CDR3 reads CSVDRSRNREVASYV. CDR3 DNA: TGCAGCGTTGATCGTTCCAGGAACAGGGAAGTGGCCTCGTACGTC.

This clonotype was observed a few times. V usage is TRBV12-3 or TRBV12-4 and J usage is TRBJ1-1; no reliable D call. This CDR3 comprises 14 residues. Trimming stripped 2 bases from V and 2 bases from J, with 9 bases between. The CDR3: CASSLTEVNTEAFF. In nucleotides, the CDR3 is TGTGCCAGCAGTTTAACGGAGGTTAACACTGAAGCTTTCTTT.

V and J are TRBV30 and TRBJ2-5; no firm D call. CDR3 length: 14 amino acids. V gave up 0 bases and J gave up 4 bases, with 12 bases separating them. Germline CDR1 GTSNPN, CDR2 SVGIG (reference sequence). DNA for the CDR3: TGTGCCTGGAGTGTACGGCGTCGAGCAGAGACCCAGTACTTC. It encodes CAWSVRRRAETQYF.

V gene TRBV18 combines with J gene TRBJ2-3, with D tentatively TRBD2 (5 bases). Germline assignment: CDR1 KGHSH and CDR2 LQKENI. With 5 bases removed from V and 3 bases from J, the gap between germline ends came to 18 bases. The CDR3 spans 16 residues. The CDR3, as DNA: TGTGCCAGCTCATCAAACTCGGGGTATAATACAGATACGCAGTATTTT. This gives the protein CASSSNSGYNTDTQYF.

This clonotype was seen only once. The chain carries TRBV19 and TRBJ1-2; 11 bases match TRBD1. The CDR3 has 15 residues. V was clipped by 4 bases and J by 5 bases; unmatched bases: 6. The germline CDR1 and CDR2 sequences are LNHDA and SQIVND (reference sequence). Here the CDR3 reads CASSKPGQGDYGYTF. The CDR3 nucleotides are TGTGCCAGTAGTAAACCGGGACAGGGGGATTATGGCTACACCTTC.

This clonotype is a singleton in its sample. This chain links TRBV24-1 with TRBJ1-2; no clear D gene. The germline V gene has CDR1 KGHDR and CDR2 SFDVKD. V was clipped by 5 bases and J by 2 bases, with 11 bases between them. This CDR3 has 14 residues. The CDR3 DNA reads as TGTGCCACCAGTGGTGGTGGGCCGAACTATGGCTACACCTTC. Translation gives CATSGGGPNYGYTF.

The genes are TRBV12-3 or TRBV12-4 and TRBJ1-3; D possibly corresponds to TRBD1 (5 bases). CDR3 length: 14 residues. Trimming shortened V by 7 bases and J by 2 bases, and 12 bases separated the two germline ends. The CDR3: CASIPRGAGNTIYF. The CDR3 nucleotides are TGTGCCAGCATCCCAAGAGGGGCTGGAAACACCATATATTTT.

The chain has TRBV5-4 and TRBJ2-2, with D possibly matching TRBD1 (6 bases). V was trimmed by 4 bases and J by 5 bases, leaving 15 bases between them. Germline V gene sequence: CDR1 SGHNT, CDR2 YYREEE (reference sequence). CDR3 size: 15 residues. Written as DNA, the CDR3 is TGTGCCAGCAGCGTTAAACAGGGTTTGACCGGGGAGCTGTTTTTT. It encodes CASSVKQGLTGELFF.

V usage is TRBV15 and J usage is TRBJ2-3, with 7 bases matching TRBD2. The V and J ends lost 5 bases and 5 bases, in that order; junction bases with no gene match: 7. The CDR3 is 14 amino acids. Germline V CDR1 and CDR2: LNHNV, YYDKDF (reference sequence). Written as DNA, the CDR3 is TGTGCCACCAGCCGGGGGGTAGGTGTAGATACGCAGTATTTT. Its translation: CATSRGVGVDTQYF.